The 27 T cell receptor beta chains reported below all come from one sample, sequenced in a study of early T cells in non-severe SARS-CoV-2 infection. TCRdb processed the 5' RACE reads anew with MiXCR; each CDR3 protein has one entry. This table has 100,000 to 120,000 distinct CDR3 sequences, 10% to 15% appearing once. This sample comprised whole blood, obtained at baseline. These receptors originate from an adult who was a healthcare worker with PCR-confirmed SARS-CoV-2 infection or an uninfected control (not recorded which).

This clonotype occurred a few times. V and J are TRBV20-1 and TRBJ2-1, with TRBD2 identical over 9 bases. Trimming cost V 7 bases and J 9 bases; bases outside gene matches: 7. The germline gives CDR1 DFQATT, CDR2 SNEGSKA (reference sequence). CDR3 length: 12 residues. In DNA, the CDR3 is TGCAGTGGGGTTAGCGGGAGTTCTGAGCAGTTCTTC. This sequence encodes CSGVSGSSEQFF.

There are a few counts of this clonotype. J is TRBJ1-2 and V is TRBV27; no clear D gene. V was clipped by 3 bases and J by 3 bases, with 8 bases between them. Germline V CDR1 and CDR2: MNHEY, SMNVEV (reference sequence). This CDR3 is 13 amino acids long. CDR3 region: CASSLYSYYGYTF. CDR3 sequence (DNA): TGTGCCAGCAGTTTGTACAGTTACTATGGCTACACCTTC.

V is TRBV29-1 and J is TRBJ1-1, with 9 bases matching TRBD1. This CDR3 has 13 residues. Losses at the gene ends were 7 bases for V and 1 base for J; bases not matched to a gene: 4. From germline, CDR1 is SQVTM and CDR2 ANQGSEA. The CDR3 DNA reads TGCAGCGCTTGGGACAGGGCGAACACTGAAGCTTTCTTT. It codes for CSAWDRANTEAFF.

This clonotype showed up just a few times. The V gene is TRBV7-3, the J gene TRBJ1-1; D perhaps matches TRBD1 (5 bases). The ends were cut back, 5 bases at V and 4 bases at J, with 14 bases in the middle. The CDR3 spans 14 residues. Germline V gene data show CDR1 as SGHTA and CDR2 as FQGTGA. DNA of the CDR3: TGTGCCAGCAGCCCCCGAGGAGGGGCCACTGAAGCTTTCTTT. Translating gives CASSPRGGATEAFF. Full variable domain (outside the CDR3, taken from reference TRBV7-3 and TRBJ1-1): GAGVSQTPSNKVTEKGKYVELRCDPISGHTALYWYRQSLGQGPEFLIYFQGTGAADDSGLPNDRFFAVRPEGSVSTLKIQRTERGDSAVYLCASSPRGGATEAFFGQGTRLTVV.

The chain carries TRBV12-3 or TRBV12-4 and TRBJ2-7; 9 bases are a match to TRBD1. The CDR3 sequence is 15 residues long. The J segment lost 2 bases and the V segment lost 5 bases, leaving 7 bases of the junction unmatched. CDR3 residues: CASSLKGTGPYEQYF. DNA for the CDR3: TGTGCCAGCAGTCTTAAGGGGACAGGGCCCTACGAGCAGTACTTC.

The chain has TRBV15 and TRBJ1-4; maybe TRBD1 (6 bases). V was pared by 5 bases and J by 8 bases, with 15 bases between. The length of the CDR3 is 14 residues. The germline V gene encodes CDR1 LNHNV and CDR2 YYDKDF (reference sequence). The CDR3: CATSRGGPREKLFF. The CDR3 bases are TGTGCCACCAGCCGCGGGGGGCCGCGGGAAAAACTGTTTTTT.

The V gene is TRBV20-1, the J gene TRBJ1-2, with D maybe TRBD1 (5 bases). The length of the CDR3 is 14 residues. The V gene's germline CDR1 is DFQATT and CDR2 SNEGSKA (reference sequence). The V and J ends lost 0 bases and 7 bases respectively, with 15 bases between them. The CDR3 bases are TGCAGTGCTAGAGAGACCCACGCTAGGGGTGGCTACACCTTC. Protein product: CSARETHARGGYTF.

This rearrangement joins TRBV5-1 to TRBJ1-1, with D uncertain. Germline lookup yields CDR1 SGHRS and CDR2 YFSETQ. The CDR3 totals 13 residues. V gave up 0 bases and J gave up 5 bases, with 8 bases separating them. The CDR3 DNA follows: TGCGCCAGCAGCTTGGCCGTGGTGACTGAAGCTTTCTTT. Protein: CASSLAVVTEAFF. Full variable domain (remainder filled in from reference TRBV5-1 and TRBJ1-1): KAGVTQTPRYLIKTRGQQVTLSCSPISGHRSVSWYQQTPGQGLQFLFEYFSETQRNKGNFPGRFSGRQFSNSRSEMNVSTLELGDSALYLCASSLAVVTEAFFGQGTRLTVV.

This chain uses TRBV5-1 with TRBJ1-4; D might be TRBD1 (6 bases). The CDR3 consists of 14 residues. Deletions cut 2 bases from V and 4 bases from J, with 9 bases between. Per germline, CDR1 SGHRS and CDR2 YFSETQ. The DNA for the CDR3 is TGCGCCAGCAGCTTACAGGGCTTTAATGAAAAACTGTTTTTT. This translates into CASSLQGFNEKLFF. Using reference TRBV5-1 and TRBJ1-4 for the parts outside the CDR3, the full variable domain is KAGVTQTPRYLIKTRGQQVTLSCSPISGHRSVSWYQQTPGQGLQFLFEYFSETQRNKGNFPGRFSGRQFSNSRSEMNVSTLELGDSALYLCASSLQGFNEKLFFGSGTQLSVL.

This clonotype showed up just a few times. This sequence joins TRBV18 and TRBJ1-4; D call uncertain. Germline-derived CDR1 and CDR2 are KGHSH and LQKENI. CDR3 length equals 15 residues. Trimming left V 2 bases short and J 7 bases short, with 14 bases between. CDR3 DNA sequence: TGTGCCAGCTCACCATCTAGGGATCTCCTTGAAAAACTGTTTTTT. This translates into CASSPSRDLLEKLFF.

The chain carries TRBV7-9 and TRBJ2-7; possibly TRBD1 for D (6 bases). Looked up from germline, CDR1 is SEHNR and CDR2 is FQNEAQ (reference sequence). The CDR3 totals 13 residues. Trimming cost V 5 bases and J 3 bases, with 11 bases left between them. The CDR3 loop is CASSPGQIYEQYF. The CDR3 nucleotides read TGTGCCAGCAGCCCCGGACAGATCTACGAGCAGTACTTC.

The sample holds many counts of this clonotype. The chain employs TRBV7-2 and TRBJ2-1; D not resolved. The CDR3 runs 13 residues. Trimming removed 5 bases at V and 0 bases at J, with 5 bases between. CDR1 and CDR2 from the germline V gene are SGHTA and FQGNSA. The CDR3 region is CASSQASYNEQFF. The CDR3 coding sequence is TGTGCCAGCAGCCAAGCCTCCTACAATGAGCAGTTCTTC.

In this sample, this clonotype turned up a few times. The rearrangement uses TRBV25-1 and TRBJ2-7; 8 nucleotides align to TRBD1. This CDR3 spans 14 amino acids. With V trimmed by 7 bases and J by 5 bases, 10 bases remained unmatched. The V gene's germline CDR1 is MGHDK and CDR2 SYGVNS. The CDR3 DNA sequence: TGTGCCAGCACAAGATTCTCAGGGGGCCACGAGCAGTACTTC. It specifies CASTRFSGGHEQYF.

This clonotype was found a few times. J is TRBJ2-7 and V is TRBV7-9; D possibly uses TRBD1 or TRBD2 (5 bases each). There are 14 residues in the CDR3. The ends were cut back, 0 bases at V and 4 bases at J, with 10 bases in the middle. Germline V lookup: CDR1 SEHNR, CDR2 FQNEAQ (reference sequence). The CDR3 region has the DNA TGTGCCAGCAGCTTAGCATCTGGGGGTTACGAGCAGTACTTC. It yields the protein CASSLASGGYEQYF.

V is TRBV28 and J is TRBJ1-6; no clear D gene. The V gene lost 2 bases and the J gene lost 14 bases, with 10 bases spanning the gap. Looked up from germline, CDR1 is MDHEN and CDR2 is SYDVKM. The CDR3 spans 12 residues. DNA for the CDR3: TGTGCCAGCAGTTTACTAGGGCAGGCCCTCCACTTT. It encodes CASSLLGQALHF. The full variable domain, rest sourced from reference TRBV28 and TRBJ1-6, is DVKVTQSSRYLVKRTGEKVFLECVQDMDHENMFWYRQDPGLGLRLIYFSYDVKMKEKGDIPEGYSVSREKKERFSLILESASTNQTSMYLCASSLLGQALHFGNGTRLTVT.

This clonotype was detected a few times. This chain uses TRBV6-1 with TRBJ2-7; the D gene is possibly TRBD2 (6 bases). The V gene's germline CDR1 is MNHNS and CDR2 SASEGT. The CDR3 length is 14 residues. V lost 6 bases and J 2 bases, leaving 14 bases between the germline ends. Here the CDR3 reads CASRSGDRTYEQYF. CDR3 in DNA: TGTGCCAGCAGGTCGGGGGACCGTACCTACGAGCAGTACTTC.

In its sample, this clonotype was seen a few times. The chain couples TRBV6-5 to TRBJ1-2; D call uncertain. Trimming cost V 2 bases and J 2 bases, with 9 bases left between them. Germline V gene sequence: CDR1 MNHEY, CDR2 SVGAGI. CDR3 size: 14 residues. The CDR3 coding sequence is TGTGCCAGCAGTTACCTCCGAGAGAACTATGGCTACACCTTC. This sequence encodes CASSYLRENYGYTF.

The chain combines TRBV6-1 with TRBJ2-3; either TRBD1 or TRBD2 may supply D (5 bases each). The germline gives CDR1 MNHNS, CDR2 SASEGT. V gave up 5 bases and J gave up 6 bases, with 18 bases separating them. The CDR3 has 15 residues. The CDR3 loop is CASSPPVRGWDTQYF. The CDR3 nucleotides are TGTGCCAGCAGTCCCCCGGTGAGGGGTTGGGATACGCAGTATTTT.

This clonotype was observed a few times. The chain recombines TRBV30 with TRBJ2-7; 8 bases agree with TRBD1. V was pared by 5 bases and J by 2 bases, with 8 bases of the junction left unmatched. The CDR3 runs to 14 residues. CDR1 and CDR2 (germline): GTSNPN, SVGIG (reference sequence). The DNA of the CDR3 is TGTGCCTGGGCCTCCCCACAGGGGGCCTACGAGCAGTACTTC. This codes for CAWASPQGAYEQYF. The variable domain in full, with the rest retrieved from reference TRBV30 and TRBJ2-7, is SQTIHQWPATLVQPVGSPLSLECTVEGTSNPNLYWYRQAAGRGLQLLFYSVGIGQISSEVPQNLSASRPQDRQFILSSKKLLLSDSGFYLCAWASPQGAYEQYFGPGTRLTVT.

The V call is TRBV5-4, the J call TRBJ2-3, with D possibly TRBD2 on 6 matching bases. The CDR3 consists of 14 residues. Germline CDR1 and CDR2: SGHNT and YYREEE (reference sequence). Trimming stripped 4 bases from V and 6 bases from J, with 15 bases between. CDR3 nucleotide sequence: TGTGCCAGCAGCCCGGGGACTGGTGCTGATACGCAGTATTTT. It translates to CASSPGTGADTQYF.

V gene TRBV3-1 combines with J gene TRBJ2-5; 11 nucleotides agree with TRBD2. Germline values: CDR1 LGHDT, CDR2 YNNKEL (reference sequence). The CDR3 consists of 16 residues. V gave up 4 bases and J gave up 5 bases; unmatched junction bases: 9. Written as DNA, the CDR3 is TGTGCCAGCAGCCCTAAAAGACTAGCGGGAAAGGAGACCCAGTACTTC. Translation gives CASSPKRLAGKETQYF.

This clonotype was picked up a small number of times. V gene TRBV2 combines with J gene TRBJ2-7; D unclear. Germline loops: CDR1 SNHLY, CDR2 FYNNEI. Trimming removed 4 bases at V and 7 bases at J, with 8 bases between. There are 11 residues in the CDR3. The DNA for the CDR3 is TGTGCCAGCAGTGCCCCGGGTGAGCAGTACTTC. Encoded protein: CASSAPGEQYF.

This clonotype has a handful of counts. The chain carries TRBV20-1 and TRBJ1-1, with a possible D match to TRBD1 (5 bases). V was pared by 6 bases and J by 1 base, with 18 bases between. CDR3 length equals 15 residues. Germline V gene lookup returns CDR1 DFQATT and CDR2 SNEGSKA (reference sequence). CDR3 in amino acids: CSARSPRTTNTEAFF. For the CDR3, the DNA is TGCAGTGCACGCAGCCCTCGGACAACGAACACTGAAGCTTTCTTT.

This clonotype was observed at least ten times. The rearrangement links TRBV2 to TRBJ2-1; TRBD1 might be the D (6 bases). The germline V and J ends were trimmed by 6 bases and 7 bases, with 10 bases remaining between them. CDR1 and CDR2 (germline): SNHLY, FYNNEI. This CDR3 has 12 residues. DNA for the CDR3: TGTGCCAGCAGGGACAGAGGGAATGAGCAGTTCTTC. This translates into CASRDRGNEQFF.

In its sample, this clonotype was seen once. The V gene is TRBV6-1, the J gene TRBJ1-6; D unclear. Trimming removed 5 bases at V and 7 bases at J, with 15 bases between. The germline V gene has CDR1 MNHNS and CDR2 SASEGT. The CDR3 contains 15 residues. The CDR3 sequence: CASSRASTTNSPLHF. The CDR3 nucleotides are TGTGCCAGCAGTAGAGCGTCAACTACCAATTCACCCCTCCACTTT.

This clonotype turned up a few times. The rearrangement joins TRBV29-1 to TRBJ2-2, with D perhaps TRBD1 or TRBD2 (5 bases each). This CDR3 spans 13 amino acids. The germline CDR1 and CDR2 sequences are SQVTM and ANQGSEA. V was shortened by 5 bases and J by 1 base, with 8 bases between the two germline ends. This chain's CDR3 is CSVRDVNTGELFF. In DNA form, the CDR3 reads TGCAGCGTTCGGGACGTGAACACCGGGGAGCTGTTTTTT.

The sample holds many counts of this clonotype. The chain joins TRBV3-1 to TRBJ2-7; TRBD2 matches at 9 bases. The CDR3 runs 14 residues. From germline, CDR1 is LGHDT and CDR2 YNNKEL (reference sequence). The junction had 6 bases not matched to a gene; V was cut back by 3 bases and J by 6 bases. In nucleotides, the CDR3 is TGTGCCAGCAGCCATACGGGACTAGCCCCCGAGCAGTACTTC. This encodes CASSHTGLAPEQYF.